The clone carrying this T cell receptor (beta chain) was recorded only once. The entry originates in a study of blood T cell repertoires in COVID-19. Study context: Material from acute and convalescent COVID-19 was sourced from the United States, Italy and Spain. PBMCs, B-cell-depleted T cells, or T cells provided the cDNA or gDNA that made up the material.

In the source study's methods: Cell counts per sample came from amplifying reference gene primers. Generated by immunoSEQ multiplex PCR, the TCRdb table keeps only in-frame clones and is missing some. D and trimming come from the DNA, and the V and J calls and clone size come from that table. This sample yields about 110,000 clones, of which over 60% are seen a single time; 6.2% belongs to the top ten. Seattle researchers signed up patients amid active infection and tracked them longitudinally. The CDR3 loop spans 14 amino acids. J gave up 4 bases and V 5 bases, and 4 bases lay outside the gene matches. Germline V gives CDR1 SGHTA, CDR2 FQGNSA.

This TCR was recovered from an elderly man with COVID-19, enrolled during active disease. Sequencing was performed on peripheral blood. V and J are TRBV7-2 and TRBJ2-1, with 8 bases fitting TRBD2. The CDR3 here is CASSTGTRYNEQFF. The CDR3 coding sequence is TGTGCCAGCAGCACCGGGACTAGGTACAATGAGCAGTTCTTC.